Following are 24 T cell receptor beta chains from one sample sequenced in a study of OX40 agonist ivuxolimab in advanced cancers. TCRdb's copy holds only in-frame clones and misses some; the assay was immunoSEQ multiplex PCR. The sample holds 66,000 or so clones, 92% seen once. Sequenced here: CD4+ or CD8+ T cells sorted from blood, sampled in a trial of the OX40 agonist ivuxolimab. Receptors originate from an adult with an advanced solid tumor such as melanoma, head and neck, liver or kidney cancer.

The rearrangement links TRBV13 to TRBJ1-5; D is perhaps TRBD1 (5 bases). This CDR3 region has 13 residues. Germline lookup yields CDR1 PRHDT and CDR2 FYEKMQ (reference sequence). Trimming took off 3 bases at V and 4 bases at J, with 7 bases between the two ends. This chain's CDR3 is CASSFSGNQPQHF. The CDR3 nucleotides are TGTGCCAGCAGCTTCTCAGGGAATCAGCCCCAGCATTTT.

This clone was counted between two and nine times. The CDR3 DNA follows: TGTGCCAGCAGCGAAAAGGGGCCAAATCAGCCCCAGCATTTT. This gives the protein CASSEKGPNQPQHF. The rearrangement joins TRBV7-9 to TRBJ1-5; maybe TRBD1 (5 bases). V lost 5 bases to trimming and J lost 4 bases, with 12 bases between them. This CDR3 comprises 14 residues. Germline lookup yields CDR1 SEHNR and CDR2 FQNEAQ (reference sequence).

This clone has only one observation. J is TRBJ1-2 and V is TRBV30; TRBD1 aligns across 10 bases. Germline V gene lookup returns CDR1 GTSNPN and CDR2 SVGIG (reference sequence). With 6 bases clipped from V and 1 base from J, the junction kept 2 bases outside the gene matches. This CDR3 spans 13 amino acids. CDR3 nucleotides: TGTGCCTGCCGGGACAGGGGTAACTATGGCTACACCTTC. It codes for CACRDRGNYGYTF.

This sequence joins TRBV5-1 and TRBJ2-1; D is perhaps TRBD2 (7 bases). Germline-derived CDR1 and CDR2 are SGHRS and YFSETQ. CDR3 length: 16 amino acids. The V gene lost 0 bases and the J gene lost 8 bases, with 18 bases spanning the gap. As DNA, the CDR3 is TGCGCCAGCAGCTTGGCTGGGGGGGGCCGTCATGATGAGCAGTTCTTC. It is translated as CASSLAGGGRHDEQFF.

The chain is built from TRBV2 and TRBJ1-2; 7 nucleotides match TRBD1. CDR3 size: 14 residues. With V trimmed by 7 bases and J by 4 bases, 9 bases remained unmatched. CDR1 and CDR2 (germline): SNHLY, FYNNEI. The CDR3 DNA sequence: TGTGCCAGCACCGGAACAGGGGTTCCCTATGGCTACACCTTC. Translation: CASTGTGVPYGYTF.

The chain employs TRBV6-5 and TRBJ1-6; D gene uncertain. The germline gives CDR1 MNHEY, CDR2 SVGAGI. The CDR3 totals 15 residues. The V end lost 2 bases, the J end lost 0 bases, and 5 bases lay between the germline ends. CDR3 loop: CASSYVSSYNSPLHF. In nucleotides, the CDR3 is TGTGCCAGCAGTTACGTGAGCTCCTATAATTCACCCCTCCACTTT.

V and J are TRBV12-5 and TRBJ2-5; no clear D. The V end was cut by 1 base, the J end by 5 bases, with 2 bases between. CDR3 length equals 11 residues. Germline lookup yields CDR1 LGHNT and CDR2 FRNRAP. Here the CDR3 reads CASGLDETQYF. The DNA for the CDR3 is TGTGCTAGTGGTTTGGATGAGACCCAGTACTTC.

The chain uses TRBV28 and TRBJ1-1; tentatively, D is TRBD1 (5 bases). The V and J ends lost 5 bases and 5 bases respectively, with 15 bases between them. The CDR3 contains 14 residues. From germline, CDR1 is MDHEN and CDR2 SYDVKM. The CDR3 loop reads CASSLTRGRTEAFF. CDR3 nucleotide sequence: TGTGCCAGCAGTCTGACGAGGGGAAGGACTGAAGCTTTCTTT.

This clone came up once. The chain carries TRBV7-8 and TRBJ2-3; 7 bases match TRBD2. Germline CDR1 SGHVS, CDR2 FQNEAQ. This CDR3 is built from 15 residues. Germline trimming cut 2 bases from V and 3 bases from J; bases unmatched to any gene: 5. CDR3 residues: CASSLRGSSTDTQYF. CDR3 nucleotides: TGTGCCAGCAGCTTACGCGGGAGTAGTACAGATACGCAGTATTTT.

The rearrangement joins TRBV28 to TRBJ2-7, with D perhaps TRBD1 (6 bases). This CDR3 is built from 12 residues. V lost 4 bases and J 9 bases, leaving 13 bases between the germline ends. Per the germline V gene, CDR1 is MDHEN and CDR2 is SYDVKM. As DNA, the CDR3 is TGTGCCAGCAGTTCTACAGGGCTGGGGCAGTACTTC. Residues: CASSSTGLGQYF. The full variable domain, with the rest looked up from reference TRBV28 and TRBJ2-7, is DVKVTQSSRYLVKRTGEKVFLECVQDMDHENMFWYRQDPGLGLRLIYFSYDVKMKEKGDIPEGYSVSREKKERFSLILESASTNQTSMYLCASSSTGLGQYFGPGTRLTVT.

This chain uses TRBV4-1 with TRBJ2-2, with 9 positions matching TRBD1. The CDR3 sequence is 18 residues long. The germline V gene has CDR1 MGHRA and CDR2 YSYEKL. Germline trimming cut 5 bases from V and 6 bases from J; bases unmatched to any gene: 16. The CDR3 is CASSYRDRDVLLAGELFF. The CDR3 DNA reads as TGCGCCAGCAGCTACCGGGACAGGGATGTATTACTGGCCGGGGAGCTGTTTTTT.

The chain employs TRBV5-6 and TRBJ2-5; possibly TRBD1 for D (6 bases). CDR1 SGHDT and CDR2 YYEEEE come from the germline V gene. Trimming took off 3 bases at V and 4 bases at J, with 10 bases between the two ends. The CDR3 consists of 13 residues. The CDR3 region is CASSSEGGETQYF. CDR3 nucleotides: TGTGCCAGCAGCTCTGAAGGGGGAGAGACCCAGTACTTC.

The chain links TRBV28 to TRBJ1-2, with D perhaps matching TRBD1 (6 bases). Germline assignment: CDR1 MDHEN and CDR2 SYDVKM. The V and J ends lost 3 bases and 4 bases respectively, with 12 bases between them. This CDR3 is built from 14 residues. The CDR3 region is CASSFAGGGYGYTF. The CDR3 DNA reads TGTGCCAGCAGTTTTGCGGGGGGCGGCTATGGCTACACCTTC.

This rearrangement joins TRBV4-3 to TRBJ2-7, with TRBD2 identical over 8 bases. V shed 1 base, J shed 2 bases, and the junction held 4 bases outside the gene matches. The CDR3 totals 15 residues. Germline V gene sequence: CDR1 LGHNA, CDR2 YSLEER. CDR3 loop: CASSQVLAVTYEQYF. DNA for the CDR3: TGCGCCAGCAGCCAAGTACTAGCGGTTACCTACGAGCAGTACTTC.

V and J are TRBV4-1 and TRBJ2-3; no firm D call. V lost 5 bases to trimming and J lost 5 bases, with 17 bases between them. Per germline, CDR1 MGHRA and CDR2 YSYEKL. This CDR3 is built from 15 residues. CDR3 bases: TGCGCCAGCAGCACCCAAAATGCCGCCGGAGATACGCAGTATTTT. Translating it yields CASSTQNAAGDTQYF.

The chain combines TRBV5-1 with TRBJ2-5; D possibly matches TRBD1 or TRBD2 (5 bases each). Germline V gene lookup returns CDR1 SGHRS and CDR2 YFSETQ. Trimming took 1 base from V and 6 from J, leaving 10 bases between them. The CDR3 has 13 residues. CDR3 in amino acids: CASSLLREQTQYF. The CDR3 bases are TGCGCCAGCAGCTTGCTCAGGGAGCAGACCCAGTACTTC.

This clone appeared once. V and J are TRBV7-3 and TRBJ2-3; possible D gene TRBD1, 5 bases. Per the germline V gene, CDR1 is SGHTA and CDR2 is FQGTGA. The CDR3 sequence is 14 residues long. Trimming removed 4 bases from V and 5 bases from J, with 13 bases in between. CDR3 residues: CASSWTGRGDTQYF. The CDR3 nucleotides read TGTGCCAGCAGCTGGACCGGAAGGGGAGATACGCAGTATTTT.

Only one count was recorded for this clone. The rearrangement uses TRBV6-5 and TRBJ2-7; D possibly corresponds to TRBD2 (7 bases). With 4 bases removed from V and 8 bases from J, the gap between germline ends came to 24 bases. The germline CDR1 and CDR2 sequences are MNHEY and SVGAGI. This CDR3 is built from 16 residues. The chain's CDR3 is CASSSDPPGGPLKQYF. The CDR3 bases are TGTGCCAGCAGTTCCGACCCTCCCGGGGGGCCCTTGAAGCAGTACTTC.

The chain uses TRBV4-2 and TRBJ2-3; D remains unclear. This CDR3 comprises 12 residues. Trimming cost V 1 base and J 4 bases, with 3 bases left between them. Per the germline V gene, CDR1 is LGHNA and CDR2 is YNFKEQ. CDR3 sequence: CASSQGPDTQYF. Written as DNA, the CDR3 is TGTGCCAGCAGCCAAGGACCAGATACGCAGTATTTT.

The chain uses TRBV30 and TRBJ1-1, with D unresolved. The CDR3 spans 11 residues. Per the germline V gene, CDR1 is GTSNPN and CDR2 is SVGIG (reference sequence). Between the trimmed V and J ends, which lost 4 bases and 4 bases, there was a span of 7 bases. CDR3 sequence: CAWMVRTEAFF. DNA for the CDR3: TGTGCCTGGATGGTGCGCACTGAAGCTTTCTTT.

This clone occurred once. The CDR3 DNA reads TGTGCCAGCAGCTCGCCTGAGGGGGCGCATGACATTCAGTACTTC. This gives the protein CASSSPEGAHDIQYF. The chain is built from TRBV7-9 and TRBJ2-4; 7 bases are a match to TRBD1. With 4 bases clipped from V and 8 bases from J, the junction kept 11 bases outside the gene matches. CDR1 is SEHNR and CDR2 is FQNEAQ in the germline V gene (reference sequence). The CDR3 extends over 15 amino acids. Based on the CDR3 plus reference TRBV7-9 and TRBJ2-4, the full variable domain is DTGVSQNPRHKITKRGQNVTFRCDPISEHNRLYWYRQTLGQGPEFLTYFQNEAQLEKSRLLSDRFSAERPKGSFSTLEIQRTEQGDSAMYLCASSSPEGAHDIQYFGAGTRLSVL.

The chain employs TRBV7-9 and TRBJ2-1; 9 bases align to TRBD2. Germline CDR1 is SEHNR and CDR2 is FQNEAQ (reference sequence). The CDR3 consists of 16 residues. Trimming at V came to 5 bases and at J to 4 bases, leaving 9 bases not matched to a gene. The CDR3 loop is CASSPTSGRGYNEQFF. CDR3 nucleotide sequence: TGTGCCAGCAGCCCAACTAGCGGGCGTGGTTACAATGAGCAGTTCTTC.

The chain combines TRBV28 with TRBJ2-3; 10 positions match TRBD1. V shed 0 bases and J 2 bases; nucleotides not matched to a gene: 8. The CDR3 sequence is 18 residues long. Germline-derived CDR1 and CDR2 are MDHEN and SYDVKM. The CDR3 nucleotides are TGTGCCAGCAGTTTATGGGGAGGGGGACAGGGGACCACAGATACGCAGTATTTT. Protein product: CASSLWGGGQGTTDTQYF.

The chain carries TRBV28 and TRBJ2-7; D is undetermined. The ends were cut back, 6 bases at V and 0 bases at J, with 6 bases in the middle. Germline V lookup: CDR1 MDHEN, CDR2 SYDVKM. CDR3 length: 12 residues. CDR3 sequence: CASRSSSYEQYF. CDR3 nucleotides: TGTGCCAGCAGATCGAGCTCCTACGAGCAGTACTTC.